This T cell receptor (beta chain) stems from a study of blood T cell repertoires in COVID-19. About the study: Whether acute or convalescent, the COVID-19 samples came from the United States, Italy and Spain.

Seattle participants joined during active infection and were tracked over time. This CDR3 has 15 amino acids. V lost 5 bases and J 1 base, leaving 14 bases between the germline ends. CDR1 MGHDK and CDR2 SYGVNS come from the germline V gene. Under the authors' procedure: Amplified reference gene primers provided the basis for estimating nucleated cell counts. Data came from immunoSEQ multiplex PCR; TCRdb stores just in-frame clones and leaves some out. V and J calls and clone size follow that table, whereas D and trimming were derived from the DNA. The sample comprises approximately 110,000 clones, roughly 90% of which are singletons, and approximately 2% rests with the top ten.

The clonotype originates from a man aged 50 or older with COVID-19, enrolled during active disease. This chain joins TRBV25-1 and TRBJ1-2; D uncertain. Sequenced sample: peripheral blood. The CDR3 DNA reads TGTGCCAGCAGTCCAATTGAACGGGATAACTATGGCTACACCTTC. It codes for CASSPIERDNYGYTF.